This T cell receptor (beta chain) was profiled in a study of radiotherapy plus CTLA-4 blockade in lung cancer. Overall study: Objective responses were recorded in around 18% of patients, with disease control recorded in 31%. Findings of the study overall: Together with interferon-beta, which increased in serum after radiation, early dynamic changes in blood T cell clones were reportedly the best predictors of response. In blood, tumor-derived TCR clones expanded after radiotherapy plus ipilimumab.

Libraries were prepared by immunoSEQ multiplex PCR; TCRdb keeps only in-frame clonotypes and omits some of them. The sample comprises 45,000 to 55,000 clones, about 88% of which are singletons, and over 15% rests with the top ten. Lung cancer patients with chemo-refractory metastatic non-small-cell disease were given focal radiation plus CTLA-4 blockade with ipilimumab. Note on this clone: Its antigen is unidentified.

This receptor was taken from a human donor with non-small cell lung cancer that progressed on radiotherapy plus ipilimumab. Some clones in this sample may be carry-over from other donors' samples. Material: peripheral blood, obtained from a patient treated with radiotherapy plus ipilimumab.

CDR3 region: CASSLLAGLYNEQFF. In nucleotides, the CDR3 is TGTGCCAGCAGCTTACTAGCGGGCCTCTACAATGAGCAGTTCTTC. This chain uses TRBV11-2 with TRBJ2-1; TRBD2 matches 8 bases. The CDR3 consists of 15 residues. J gave up 3 bases and V 2 bases, and 3 bases lay outside the gene matches. The germline V gene has CDR1 SGHAT and CDR2 FQNNGV.